What follows describes a single T cell receptor beta chain. The antigen remains undetermined. The sample holds other DNA sequences that translate to the same CDR3. This sample is part of a study of T cell responses to AZD1222 COVID-19 vaccine. Germline V CDR1 and CDR2: MNHEY, SMNVEV (reference sequence). Trimming cost V 0 bases and J 4 bases, with 7 bases left between them. The CDR3 is 13 amino acids. Whole-study findings and limits: In a largely white British group with more females than males, clonal diversity was possibly underestimated. The span of vaccine-associated CD4 TCRs extended across spike, with dominance at 160-218 and 743-854.

Assay: immunoSEQ multiplex PCR; the TCRdb copy retains only in-frame clones and omits some. The sample consists of about 150,000 clones, about 85% of them appearing once. Sequencing was performed on peripheral blood, taken after recovery from COVID-19. V is TRBV27 and J is TRBJ2-7; no definite D call. The source of this sequence is an adult who had recovered from COVID-19. CDR3 amino acids: CASSLSGSYEQYF. Here the CDR3 DNA reads TGTGCCAGCAGTTTATCCGGTTCGTACGAGCAGTACTTC.